One and the same sample provided the 2 T cell receptor beta chains below, sequenced in a study of T cells after posttransplantation cyclophosphamide. Busulfan-fludarabine conditioning, marrow transplant, and cyclophosphamide on days +3 and +4 were administered. Repertoires were generated with immunoSEQ multiplex PCR, while TCRdb's copy carries only in-frame clones and drops some. The repertoire shows more than 1,500 clones, none seen only once; the top ten take around 2.9%. The sequencing here drew on PBMCs, taken approximately 57 weeks after allogeneic stem cell transplant with posttransplant cyclophosphamide. Source of these receptors: a male patient between 55 and 70 years old who received an allogeneic stem cell transplant from an unrelated donor, was CMV-positive, and had acute and chronic GVHD. Some T cells may be transferred from the graft donor.

This clone ranks as large. The V and J genes are TRBV11-1 and TRBJ2-3, with a possible D match to TRBD1 (5 bases). Germline V gene data show CDR1 as SGHAT and CDR2 as FQDESV (reference sequence). Trimming stripped 4 bases from V and 5 bases from J, with 10 bases between. This CDR3 region has 13 residues. As DNA, the CDR3 is TGTGCCAGCAGCTCCGGCAGGGAAGATACGCAGTATTTT. Translation gives CASSSGREDTQYF.

The table lists this clone with a few counts. The chain couples TRBV10-3 to TRBJ2-1; tentative D call: TRBD2 (6 bases). This CDR3 contains 13 residues. Germline CDR1 ENHRY, CDR2 SYGVKD. V lost 6 bases and J lost 6, with 12 bases in between. The CDR3 sequence: CAIRSGPGNEQFF. The CDR3 nucleotides are TGTGCCATCAGAAGCGGGCCCGGCAATGAGCAGTTCTTC.